This is a list of T cell receptor beta chains from one sample in a study of cytomegalovirus exposure and HLA in healthy donors. This table comes from immunoSEQ multiplex PCR, and its TCRdb copy is limited to in-frame clones, with some not included. The table includes roughly 110,000 clones, about 70% detected once. The specimen was PBMCs. These receptors were taken from a woman in her 40s in good health and CMV-seropositive. Both conserved end residues are part of each CDR3. The order of the fields is CDR3 protein, CDR3 DNA, clone size, V gene, D gene, J gene. The D gene is left open where the match is weak. Size is omitted from some rows. Given values are once, few, many or a class for expanded clones.

cdr3_aa: CASTIRSLAVTGELFF
cdr3_nt: TGTGCCAGCACCATCAGGTCGCTAGCAGTAACCGGGGAGCTGTTTTTT
clone_size: -
v_call: TRBV5-4
d_call: -
j_call: TRBJ2-2

cdr3_aa: CASSQGVLNSPLHF
cdr3_nt: TGCGCCAGCAGCCAAGGAGTTCTGAATTCACCCCTCCACTTT
clone_size: -
v_call: TRBV4-1
d_call: -
j_call: TRBJ1-6

cdr3_aa: CASSPGSETQYF
cdr3_nt: TGTGCCAGCAGCCCGGGGAGCGAGACCCAGTACTTC
clone_size: once
v_call: TRBV11-2
d_call: -
j_call: TRBJ2-5

cdr3_aa: CASSSSLRSGNTIYF
cdr3_nt: TGTGCCAGCAGTTCGAGCCTTCGCTCTGGAAACACCATATATTTT
clone_size: few
v_call: TRBV6-5
d_call: -
j_call: TRBJ1-3

cdr3_aa: CASNDRVGNSPLHF
cdr3_nt: TGTGCCAGCAATGACAGGGTCGGAAATTCACCCCTCCACTTT
clone_size: -
v_call: TRBV2
d_call: TRBD1
j_call: TRBJ1-6

cdr3_aa: CASSIGEGFSPLHF
cdr3_nt: TGTGCCAGTAGTATCGGGGAGGGGTTTTCACCCCTCCACTTT
clone_size: -
v_call: TRBV19
d_call: -
j_call: TRBJ1-6

cdr3_aa: CASRRERNSPLHF
cdr3_nt: TGTGCCAGCAGGCGCGAAAGAAATTCACCCCTCCACTTT
clone_size: -
v_call: TRBV2
d_call: -
j_call: TRBJ1-6

cdr3_aa: CASSLTDNRGTQYF
cdr3_nt: TGTGCCAGCAGCTTGACAGATAACAGGGGTACGCAGTATTTT
clone_size: -
v_call: TRBV2
d_call: TRBD1
j_call: TRBJ2-3

cdr3_aa: CASSYATSTGVPPLHF
cdr3_nt: TGTGCCAGCAGTTACGCGACCTCTACGGGGGTCCCACCCCTCCACTTT
clone_size: -
v_call: TRBV6-5
d_call: -
j_call: TRBJ1-6

cdr3_aa: CASSLIGGSHNSPLHF
cdr3_nt: TGCGCCAGCAGCTTGATAGGAGGCTCCCATAATTCACCCCTCCACTTT
clone_size: -
v_call: TRBV5-1
d_call: -
j_call: TRBJ1-6

cdr3_aa: CASSTGRGYTF
cdr3_nt: TGTGCCAGCAGTACAGGGAGAGGCTACACCTTC
clone_size: -
v_call: TRBV2
d_call: -
j_call: TRBJ1-2

cdr3_aa: CASSPQGFTEAFF
cdr3_nt: TGTGCCAGCAGCCCCCAGGGTTTCACTGAAGCTTTCTTT
clone_size: -
v_call: TRBV6-5
d_call: -
j_call: TRBJ1-1

cdr3_aa: CASSEDPGGRTEAFF
cdr3_nt: TGTGCCAGCAGTGAAGACCCAGGGGGCCGGACTGAAGCTTTCTTT
clone_size: -
v_call: TRBV6-1
d_call: TRBD1
j_call: TRBJ1-1

cdr3_aa: CAISESMAGAGKNIQYF
cdr3_nt: TGTGCCATCAGTGAGTCGATGGCGGGGGCCGGAAAAAACATTCAGTACTTC
clone_size: -
v_call: TRBV10-3
d_call: -
j_call: TRBJ2-4

cdr3_aa: CARPRVQPQHF
cdr3_nt: TGTGCCAGACCGCGGGTTCAGCCCCAGCATTTT
clone_size: -
v_call: TRBV7-5
d_call: -
j_call: TRBJ1-5

cdr3_aa: CASSLAVVVSYNEQFF
cdr3_nt: TGCGCCAGCAGCTTGGCCGTGGTAGTTTCCTACAATGAGCAGTTCTTC
clone_size: -
v_call: TRBV5-1
d_call: -
j_call: TRBJ2-1

cdr3_aa: CASSRGGGEQYF
cdr3_nt: TGTGCCAGCAGTAGGGGAGGGGGCGAGCAGTACTTC
clone_size: -
v_call: TRBV6-6
d_call: -
j_call: TRBJ2-7

cdr3_aa: CASSSGTGNYEQYF
cdr3_nt: TGTGCCAGCAGCTCAGGGACAGGGAACTACGAGCAGTACTTC
clone_size: few
v_call: TRBV7-3
d_call: TRBD1
j_call: TRBJ2-7

cdr3_aa: CASSLTPGGFMSSYNEQFF
cdr3_nt: TGCGCCAGCAGCCTTACGCCGGGGGGATTTATGAGCTCCTACAATGAGCAGTTCTTC
clone_size: -
v_call: TRBV4-1
d_call: TRBD2
j_call: TRBJ2-1

cdr3_aa: CASSSDEGLAVIEQFF
cdr3_nt: TGCGCCAGCAGCTCCGACGAAGGACTAGCGGTGATTGAGCAGTTCTTC
clone_size: -
v_call: TRBV5-1
d_call: TRBD2
j_call: TRBJ2-1

cdr3_aa: CASSISAGTRGNTIYF
cdr3_nt: TGTGCCAGTAGTATATCCGCCGGGACACGAGGAAACACCATATATTTT
clone_size: -
v_call: TRBV19
d_call: -
j_call: TRBJ1-3

cdr3_aa: CATTVGPDSHYEQYF
cdr3_nt: TGTGCCACCACCGTTGGTCCGGACAGCCACTACGAGCAGTACTTC
clone_size: -
v_call: TRBV5-4
d_call: -
j_call: TRBJ2-7

cdr3_aa: CASSDGSQPQHF
cdr3_nt: TGTGCCAGTAGCGACGGGAGCCAGCCCCAGCATTTT
clone_size: -
v_call: TRBV19
d_call: -
j_call: TRBJ1-5

cdr3_aa: CASSHQSTEPLTF
cdr3_nt: TGCGCCAGCAGCCACCAATCGACAGAGCCGCTGACTTTC
clone_size: few
v_call: TRBV4-1
d_call: -
j_call: TRBJ2-6

cdr3_aa: CASSVRGNTQYF
cdr3_nt: TGTGCCAGCAGTGTTAGGGGCAATACGCAGTATTTT
clone_size: -
v_call: TRBV6-1
d_call: -
j_call: TRBJ2-3

cdr3_aa: CASRTPRGEYQNSPLHF
cdr3_nt: TGCGCCAGCAGGACCCCACGGGGGGAGTATCAAAATTCACCCCTCCACTTT
clone_size: once
v_call: TRBV10-1
d_call: -
j_call: TRBJ1-6

cdr3_aa: CASNEGLSYNEQFF
cdr3_nt: TGTGCCAGTAACGAGGGTCTCTCCTACAATGAGCAGTTCTTC
clone_size: -
v_call: TRBV19
d_call: -
j_call: TRBJ2-1